This T cell receptor beta chain was identified during a study of blood T cell repertoires in COVID-19. Study background: Samples of COVID-19 (acute and convalescent) were obtained from the United States, Italy and Spain. T cells, B-cell-depleted T cells, or PBMCs supplied cDNA or gDNA.

Germline lookup yields CDR1 SGHTA and CDR2 FQGNSA. V was pared by 2 bases and J by 6 bases, with 9 bases of the junction left unmatched. CDR3 length: 16 amino acids. Original processing notes: Reference gene primer amplification in the assay estimated nucleated cell counts. Data came from immunoSEQ multiplex PCR; TCRdb stores just in-frame clones and leaves some out. V and J calls and clone size are as listed in that table; D and trimming were resolved from the DNA. The repertoire has 60,000 to 75,000 clones, roughly 88% of them found once; the top ten carry 4.5% to 5.5%. V gene TRBV7-2 combines with J gene TRBJ2-3; 9 bases line up with TRBD2. The specimen was peripheral blood. This receptor was obtained from a human donor in a cohort sampled during active COVID-19. In nucleotides, the CDR3 is TGTGCCAGCAGCTTAAACCCCCTGGCGGGGGGGGATACGCAGTATTTT. Its translation is CASSLNPLAGGDTQYF.